The rows below give T cell receptor beta chains drawn from one sample of a study of control samples from healthy donors and cancer patients. Method: immunoSEQ multiplex PCR; TCRdb's copy keeps in-frame clones and lacks some. The sample lists 170,000 or so clones, 90% to 95% occurring once. Sequencing used blood. These receptors were obtained from a woman aged 18-35 years in good health. CDR3s include the opening cysteine and the closing phenylalanine or tryptophan. The order of the fields is clone size, CDR3 length, D gene, V gene, J gene, CDR3 protein, CDR3 DNA. D genes are given only for firm matches. A clone size is listed for some rows: how often the clone was seen (once, few, many), or a class if it is expanded.

NA,15,TRBD1,TRBV6-5,TRBJ1-4,CASRTTGAFNEKLFF,TGTGCCAGCAGGACTACAGGGGCCTTTAATGAAAAACTGTTTTTT
NA,12,NA,TRBV20-1,TRBJ2-5,CSASQQRKTQYF,TGCAGTGCTAGTCAACAGCGGAAGACCCAGTACTTC
NA,13,NA,TRBV5-4,TRBJ2-7,CASSLGRTYEQYF,TGTGCCAGCAGCTTGGGCAGAACCTACGAGCAGTACTTC
NA,22,TRBD1,TRBV19,TRBJ2-1,CASSLGQGETSPLRGSYNEQFF,TGTGCCAGTAGCTTGGGACAGGGGGAGACTAGTCCTCTACGAGGGTCCTACAATGAGCAGTTCTTC
NA,13,NA,TRBV7-2,TRBJ1-1,CASSLAGNTEAFF,TGTGCCAGCAGCTTAGCGGGGAACACTGAAGCTTTCTTT
NA,16,TRBD1,TRBV11-3,TRBJ2-4,CASSFSGQIAKNIQYF,TGTGCCAGCAGCTTTTCGGGACAGATAGCCAAAAACATTCAGTACTTC
NA,15,NA,TRBV4-1,TRBJ2-7,CASAISQSSVEEQYF,TGCGCCAGCGCCATCAGCCAATCCTCTGTGGAGGAGCAGTACTTC
NA,15,NA,TRBV28,TRBJ1-3,CATSPGRFSGNTIYF,TGTGCCACGTCCCCTGGGCGGTTTTCTGGAAACACCATATATTTT
few,14,NA,TRBV6-6,TRBJ2-7,CASSYGGDSYEQYF,TGTGCCAGCAGTTACGGAGGGGACTCCTACGAGCAGTACTTC
NA,15,NA,TRBV11-2,TRBJ1-3,CASSSTRGSGNTIYF,TGTGCCAGCAGCTCGACGCGGGGCTCTGGAAACACCATATATTTT
NA,14,NA,TRBV27,TRBJ2-5,CASSLNSEGGTQYF,TGTGCCAGCAGTTTAAATTCGGAGGGAGGGACCCAGTACTTC
NA,13,NA,TRBV6-2/TRBV6-3,TRBJ2-5,CASSYLLAGPQYF,TGTGCCAGCAGTTACCTCTTGGCAGGACCCCAGTACTTC
NA,13,NA,TRBV3-1/TRBV3-2,TRBJ2-1,CASSQDLLNEQFF,TGTGCCAGCAGCCAAGATCTTTTGAATGAGCAGTTCTTC
NA,14,NA,TRBV6-5,TRBJ2-7,CASTMGRNSYEQYF,TGTGCCAGCACCATGGGGCGGAACTCCTACGAGCAGTACTTC
NA,19,NA,TRBV11-3,TRBJ2-7,CASSFIGLAKSRKAYEQYF,TGTGCCAGCAGCTTTATAGGGCTCGCGAAATCGAGAAAAGCCTACGAGCAGTACTTC
NA,15,TRBD2,TRBV2,TRBJ2-1,CASSATSGGYNEQFF,TGTGCCAGCAGTGCTACTAGCGGGGGGTACAATGAGCAGTTCTTC
NA,13,NA,TRBV11-2,TRBJ1-2,CASSLQEPQGYTF,TGTGCCAGCAGTCTACAGGAGCCCCAGGGCTACACCTTC
NA,16,TRBD2,TRBV10-1,TRBJ2-3,CASSESRAGYGNTQYF,TGCGCCAGCAGTGAGTCCCGAGCGGGATACGGAAATACGCAGTATTTT
NA,15,NA,TRBV2,TRBJ2-1,CASSVEALRYNEQFF,TGTGCCAGCAGTGTGGAGGCCTTGAGGTACAATGAGCAGTTCTTC
once,17,NA,TRBV7-2,TRBJ1-2,CASSLAPTGRPNYGYTF,TGTGCCAGCAGCTTAGCCCCGACAGGCCGACCAAACTATGGCTACACCTTC
NA,15,TRBD1,TRBV15,TRBJ1-4,CATSRQGQGYEKLFF,TGTGCCACCAGCAGACAAGGACAGGGGTATGAAAAACTGTTTTTT
NA,15,NA,TRBV27,TRBJ1-6,CASSPDSLGNSPLHF,TGTGCCAGCAGTCCTGACAGCCTGGGGAATTCACCCCTCCACTTT
NA,13,NA,TRBV19,TRBJ1-2,CASTVFENYGYTF,TGTGCCAGTACCGTCTTTGAGAACTATGGCTACACCTTC
NA,13,NA,TRBV27,TRBJ2-6,CASSFSGANVLTF,TGTGCCAGCAGTTTCTCTGGGGCCAACGTCCTGACTTTC
once,14,TRBD1,TRBV27,TRBJ1-1,CASSSGQGGTEAFF,TGTGCCAGCAGTTCCGGACAGGGGGGGACTGAAGCTTTCTTT
NA,13,NA,TRBV15,TRBJ2-5,CATSRDPEETQYF,TGTGCCACCAGCAGAGATCCGGAAGAGACCCAGTACTTC
once,14,TRBD1,TRBV15,TRBJ2-7,CATSRDRGPYEQYF,TGTGCCACCAGCAGGGACAGGGGGCCTTACGAGCAGTACTTC
NA,19,TRBD2,TRBV10-2,TRBJ2-1,CASSDTYRIAGASYNEQFF,TGCGCCAGCAGTGACACCTACCGAATAGCGGGAGCCTCCTACAATGAGCAGTTCTTC
NA,16,NA,TRBV6-5,TRBJ1-3,CASSFSGNPTGNTIYF,TGTGCCAGCAGTTTTTCAGGGAACCCTACTGGAAACACCATATATTTT
NA,14,TRBD2,TRBV3-1/TRBV3-2,TRBJ2-1,CASSPLGLAHEQFF,TGTGCCAGCAGCCCATTGGGACTAGCGCATGAGCAGTTCTTC
once,13,NA,TRBV7-9,TRBJ1-1,CASSSLGDPEAFF,TGTGCCAGCAGCTCCCTGGGGGACCCTGAAGCTTTCTTT
once,14,TRBD1,TRBV6-2/TRBV6-3,TRBJ2-7,CASSTGTAIYEQYF,TGTGCCAGCAGTACCGGGACAGCTATTTACGAGCAGTACTTC
NA,15,TRBD1,TRBV5-1,TRBJ2-1,CASSLSQGSYNEQFF,TGCGCCAGCAGCTTATCACAGGGGTCCTACAATGAGCAGTTCTTC
NA,16,TRBD2,TRBV11-2,TRBJ2-1,CASSVSGRAFVDEQFF,TGTGCCAGCAGCGTTAGCGGGAGGGCCTTTGTGGATGAGCAGTTCTTC
NA,15,TRBD1,TRBV6-5,TRBJ1-2,CASSYSRGQSYGYTF,TGTGCCAGCAGTTACTCAAGGGGACAGAGCTATGGCTACACCTTC
NA,13,NA,TRBV10-2,TRBJ2-4,CASGLGVMNIQYF,TGCGCCAGCGGGTTAGGGGTAATGAACATTCAGTACTTC
NA,15,NA,TRBV7-2,TRBJ2-5,CASSPTGGTGETQYF,TGTGCCAGCAGCCCCACCGGGGGAACGGGGGAGACCCAGTACTTC
NA,16,TRBD1,TRBV7-2,TRBJ1-6,CASSPRQGRDNSPLHF,TGTGCCAGCAGCCCCCGACAGGGGAGGGATAATTCACCCCTCCACTTT
NA,12,NA,TRBV28,TRBJ1-2,CASRLQGSGYTF,TGTGCCAGCAGACTACAGGGTAGTGGCTACACCTTC
NA,14,TRBD1,TRBV6-5,TRBJ1-6,CASSSGQGNSPLHF,TGTGCCAGCAGTTCGGGACAGGGAAATTCACCCCTCCACTTT
NA,15,NA,TRBV4-1,TRBJ1-6,CASSQVGQGNSPLHF,TGCGCCAGCAGCCAAGTAGGCCAGGGTAATTCACCCCTCCACTTT
NA,13,NA,TRBV2,TRBJ2-1,CASSPEMVNEQFF,TGTGCCAGCAGCCCCGAGATGGTCAATGAGCAGTTCTTC
NA,14,NA,TRBV5-1,TRBJ2-2,CASSFEGTTGELFF,TGCGCCAGCAGCTTCGAGGGAACAACCGGGGAGCTGTTTTTT
NA,16,NA,TRBV5-4,TRBJ2-3,CASSPREAGGYDTQYF,TGTGCCAGCAGCCCCAGGGAGGCAGGGGGTTACGATACGCAGTATTTT
NA,15,NA,TRBV19,TRBJ1-4,CASSIMGSTNEKLFF,TGTGCCAGTAGTATAATGGGCTCAACTAATGAAAAACTGTTTTTT
NA,11,NA,TRBV24-1,TRBJ2-2,CATRSTGELFF,TGTGCCACCAGGTCCACCGGGGAGCTGTTTTTT
NA,14,NA,TRBV4-2,TRBJ2-7,CASSQDPDSYEQYF,TGTGCCAGCAGCCAAGACCCTGACTCCTACGAGCAGTACTTC
NA,17,TRBD1,TRBV24-1,TRBJ2-2,CATSDPPGQENSGELFF,TGTGCCACCAGTGATCCCCCGGGACAGGAGAATAGCGGGGAGCTGTTTTTT
NA,14,TRBD2,TRBV27,TRBJ2-3,CASKAGVGTDTQYF,TGTGCCAGCAAGGCGGGAGTGGGGACAGATACGCAGTATTTT
NA,15,NA,TRBV18,TRBJ1-1,CASSPLTIGDTEAFF,TGTGCCAGCTCACCACTGACCATTGGGGACACTGAAGCTTTCTTT
NA,17,NA,TRBV6-2/TRBV6-3,TRBJ2-3,CASSYGGGALSTDTQYF,TGTGCCAGCAGTTATGGTGGGGGGGCCCTGAGCACAGATACGCAGTATTTT